These T cell receptor beta chains were read from a single sample in a study of immune evolution from preneoplasia to lung adenocarcinoma. Measured with immunoSEQ multiplex PCR; TCRdb has only the in-frame clones, and not every one. Among about 41,000 clones listed, around 80% were seen once. Specimen: FFPE invasive lung adenocarcinoma tissue. Receptor source: a person aged 55 to 70 with lung adenocarcinoma. The conserved cysteine and the conserved F or W are not part of the CDR3 here. Each record gives: V gene, clone size, J gene, CDR3 protein. Clone size is not always given. Where it is, it says once, few, many or a class for expanded clones.

TRBV29-1	few	TRBJ1-1	SVPPGKNTEAF
TRBV9	NA	TRBJ2-1	ASSVGERESHEQF
TRBV27	NA	TRBJ2-1	ASSSISGSSYNEQF
TRBV7-8	NA	TRBJ2-7	ASSANGLVQIYEQY
TRBV4-1	NA	TRBJ2-3	ASRREGLADTQY
TRBV7-6	NA	TRBJ2-7	ASSLMMREASYEQY
TRBV13	NA	TRBJ2-3	ASSAGLAGGPPHTQY
TRBV5-1	once	TRBJ2-5	ASKTPGGETQY
TRBV2	NA	TRBJ2-7	ASSDRQGVHYEQY
TRBV2	once	TRBJ1-5	ASSKTGIGQPQH
TRBV29-1	NA	TRBJ2-1	SVGGAGSYNEQF
TRBV18	NA	TRBJ2-3	ASSPTGGGTDTQY
TRBV29-1	NA	TRBJ2-7	SVEDLGTEVQY
TRBV11-2	NA	TRBJ2-3	ASSLAGAGTDTQY
TRBV18	NA	TRBJ2-5	ASSPGQGTYPY
TRBV25-1	NA	TRBJ2-2	ASSSHTGELF
TRBV10-2	once	TRBJ2-3	ASTFTGSTDTQY
TRBV11-3	NA	TRBJ2-1	ASSTGLHQDNEQF
TRBV11-2	few	TRBJ2-3	ASSRNEADTQY
TRBV7-6	NA	TRBJ2-5	ASSLRGGKEETQY
TRBV21-1	NA	TRBJ1-5	ASSISEPYSNQPQH
TRBV15	NA	TRBJ1-5	ATSMTPYSNQPQH
TRBV28	NA	TRBJ1-1	ASRTPGRGNTEAF
TRBV5-1	NA	TRBJ2-3	ASSPDPLTDTQY
TRBV28	NA	TRBJ2-2	ASSFEAAVGELF
TRBV11-2	NA	TRBJ2-3	ASGQASTDTQY
TRBV18	medium-sized	TRBJ2-7	ASSPGPDYEQY
TRBV4-1	NA	TRBJ1-4	ASSQGWGQGEKLF
TRBV18	NA	TRBJ2-2	ASSQYRNTGELF
TRBV5-1	NA	TRBJ1-2	ASSLNPDRGFGYT
TRBV6-1	NA	TRBJ1-2	ASSIGTAYGYT
TRBV7-2	once	TRBJ1-5	ASSTTGASNQPQH
TRBV6-1	NA	TRBJ2-7	ASSEETSGTYEQY
TRBV18	NA	TRBJ1-1	ASSTSTDWVEGEAF
TRBV11-2	NA	TRBJ2-3	ASSRLGGTDTQY
TRBV5-1	NA	TRBJ1-2	ASSAGATYGYT
TRBV7-2	few	TRBJ2-7	ASSSDRGYEQY
TRBV5-1	NA	TRBJ1-2	ASSLAAGQAKAYGYT
TRBV28	NA	TRBJ2-2	ASSRLAGGELF
TRBV10-1	many	TRBJ2-3	ASSESLAVGDTQY
TRBV19	NA	TRBJ1-1	ASSIGRANTEAF
TRBV18	NA	TRBJ2-2	ASSPRTGITGELF
TRBV2	NA	TRBJ2-5	ASSAWETQY
TRBV7-3	NA	TRBJ2-1	ASQPRGPVGYNEQF
TRBV11-3	NA	TRBJ2-7	ASSFDSGREQY
TRBV14	NA	TRBJ2-7	ASSRAFGTFTYEQY
TRBV2	NA	TRBJ2-7	ASSRTFSYEQY
TRBV4-2	few	TRBJ2-7	ASSFRTGEAYEQY